Described below is a single T cell receptor (beta chain) sequence and its context. The PCR ran on 60 Vbeta and 13 Jbeta primers. The repertoire was sequenced with immunoSEQ multiplex PCR; TCRdb's copy has only in-frame clones and lacks some. The repertoire holds more than 95,000 clones, with about four fifths as singletons. This entry is derived from a study of cytomegalovirus exposure and HLA in healthy donors. The germline V gene has CDR1 SGHRS and CDR2 YFSETQ. CDR3 length: 17 amino acids. With V trimmed by 3 bases and J by 1 base, 8 bases remained unmatched. The J gene is TRBJ2-2, the V gene TRBV5-1; 8 bases are shared with TRBD1. The source is a man in his forties in good health and CMV-seronegative. The sequenced material came from PBMCs. This CDR3 reads CASSSWIGTGNTGELFF. The CDR3, as DNA: TGCGCCAGCAGCTCCTGGATTGGGACAGGGAACACCGGGGAGCTGTTTTTT.